This T cell receptor beta chain was captured by sequencing in a study of cytomegalovirus exposure and HLA in healthy donors. The overall study: From HLA-typed donors, an early data release held 70 million to 95 million unique TCRs. Notes on the study in general: Donors belonging to an Asian-associated ancestry cluster reportedly showed fewer N-insertions in productive TCRs than the approximately 670-donor mean, according to what a later analysis found. Evidence from a later analysis indicated that most CMV-associated TCR beta chains looked HLA-restricted. Later analysis indicated greater clonal expansion among HLA-associated TCR beta chains than among equally common other chains.

Details on this clone: The target antigen is unknown.

The CDR3 is 15 amino acids. Germline loops: CDR1 SGHKS, CDR2 YYEKEE (reference sequence). With 2 bases removed from V and 5 bases from J, the gap between germline ends came to 16 bases. Vbeta (60) and Jbeta (13) primers were used in the PCR. The table came from immunoSEQ multiplex PCR; TCRdb's copy has only in-frame clones and leaves some out. The table includes some 120,000 clones, more than 75% detected once. The rearrangement joins TRBV5-5 to TRBJ1-1, with TRBD1 as a possible D gene (5 bases). The material sequenced was PBMCs. The receptor comes from a woman aged 55-70 years in good health and CMV-seropositive. The CDR3 DNA follows: TGTGCCAGCAGCTTCTTCCAGGGCCGGGCGACTGAAGCTTTCTTT. Its translation: CASSFFQGRATEAFF.